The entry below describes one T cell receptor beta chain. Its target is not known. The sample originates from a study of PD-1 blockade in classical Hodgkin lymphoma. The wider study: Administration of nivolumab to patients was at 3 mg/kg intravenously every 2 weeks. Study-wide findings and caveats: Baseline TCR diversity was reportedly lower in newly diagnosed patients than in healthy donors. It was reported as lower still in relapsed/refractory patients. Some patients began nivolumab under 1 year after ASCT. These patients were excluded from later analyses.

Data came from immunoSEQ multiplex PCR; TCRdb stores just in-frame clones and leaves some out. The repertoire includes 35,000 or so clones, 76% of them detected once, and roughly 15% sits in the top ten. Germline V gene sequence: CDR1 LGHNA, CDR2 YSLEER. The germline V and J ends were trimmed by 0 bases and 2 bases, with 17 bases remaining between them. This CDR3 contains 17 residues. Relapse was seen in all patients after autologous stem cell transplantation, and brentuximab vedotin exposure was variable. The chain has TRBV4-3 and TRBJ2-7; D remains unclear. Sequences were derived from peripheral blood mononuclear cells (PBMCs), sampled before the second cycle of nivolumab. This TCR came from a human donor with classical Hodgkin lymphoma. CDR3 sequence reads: CASSQDLDNLYAYEQYF. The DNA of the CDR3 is TGCGCCAGCAGCCAAGATCTTGACAACCTCTATGCCTACGAGCAGTACTTC.